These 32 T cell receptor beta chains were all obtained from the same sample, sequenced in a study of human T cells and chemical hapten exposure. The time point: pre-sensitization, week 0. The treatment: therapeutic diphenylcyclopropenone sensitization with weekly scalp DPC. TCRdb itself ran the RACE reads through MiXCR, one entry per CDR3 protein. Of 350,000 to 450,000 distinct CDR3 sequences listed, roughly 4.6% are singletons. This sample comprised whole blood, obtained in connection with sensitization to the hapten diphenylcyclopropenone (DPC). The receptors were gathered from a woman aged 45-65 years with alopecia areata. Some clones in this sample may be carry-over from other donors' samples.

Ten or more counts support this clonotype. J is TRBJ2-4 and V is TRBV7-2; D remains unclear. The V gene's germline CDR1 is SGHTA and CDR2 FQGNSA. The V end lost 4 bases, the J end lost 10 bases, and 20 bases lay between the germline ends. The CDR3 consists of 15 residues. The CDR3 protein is CASSSATRLPMIQYF. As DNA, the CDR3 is TGTGCCAGCAGCTCGGCTACCCGCCTCCCCATGATTCAGTACTTC.

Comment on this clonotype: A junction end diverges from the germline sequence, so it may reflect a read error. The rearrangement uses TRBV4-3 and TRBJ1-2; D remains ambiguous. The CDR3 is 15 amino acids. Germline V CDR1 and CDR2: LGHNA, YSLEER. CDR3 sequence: CSSSPARISNYGYTF. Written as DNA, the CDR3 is TGCTCCAGCAGCCCGGCGAGGATTTCTAACTATGGCTACACCTTC.

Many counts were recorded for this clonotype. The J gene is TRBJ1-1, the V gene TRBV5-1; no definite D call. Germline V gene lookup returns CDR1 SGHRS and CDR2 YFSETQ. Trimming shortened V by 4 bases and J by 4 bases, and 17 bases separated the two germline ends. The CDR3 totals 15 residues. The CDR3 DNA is TGCGCCAGCAGCAATATGCCAGCCAGGACCACTGAAGCTTTCTTT. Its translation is CASSNMPARTTEAFF.

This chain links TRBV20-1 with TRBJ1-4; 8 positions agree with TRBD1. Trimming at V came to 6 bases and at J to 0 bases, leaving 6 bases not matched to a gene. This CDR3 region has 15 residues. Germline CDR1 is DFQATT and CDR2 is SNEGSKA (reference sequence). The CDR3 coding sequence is TGCAGTGCCCACGAACAGGGGGCAACTAATGAAAAACTGTTTTTT. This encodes CSAHEQGATNEKLFF.

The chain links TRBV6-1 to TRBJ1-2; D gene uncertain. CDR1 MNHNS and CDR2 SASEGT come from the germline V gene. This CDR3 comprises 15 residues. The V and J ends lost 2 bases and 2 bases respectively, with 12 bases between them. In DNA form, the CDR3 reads TGTGCCAGCAGTGAACAAGGAATCCTCAACTATGGCTACACCTTC. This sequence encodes CASSEQGILNYGYTF.

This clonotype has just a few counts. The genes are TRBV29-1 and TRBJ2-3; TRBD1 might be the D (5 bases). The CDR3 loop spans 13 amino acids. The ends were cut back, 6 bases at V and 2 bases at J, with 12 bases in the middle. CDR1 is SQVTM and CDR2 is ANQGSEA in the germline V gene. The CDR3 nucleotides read TGCAGCGTATTACAGGTCGACACAGATACGCAGTATTTT. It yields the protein CSVLQVDTDTQYF.

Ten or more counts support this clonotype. CDR3 nucleotide sequence: TGCGCCAGCAGCGATACGGGACTGATTGATGAGCAGTTCTTC. This gives the protein CASSDTGLIDEQFF. This rearrangement joins TRBV5-1 to TRBJ2-1; D perhaps matches TRBD2 (6 bases). CDR1 SGHRS and CDR2 YFSETQ come from the germline V gene. The CDR3 extends over 14 amino acids. V gave up 4 bases and J gave up 8 bases, with 16 bases separating them.

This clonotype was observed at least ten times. The chain's CDR3 is CASSYGGRELFF. CDR3 DNA sequence: TGTGCCAGCAGTTACGGGGGCAGGGAGCTGTTTTTT. This rearrangement joins TRBV12-3 or TRBV12-4 to TRBJ2-2; the D gene could be TRBD1 or TRBD2 (6 bases each). Trimming shortened V by 4 bases and J by 9 bases, and 9 bases separated the two germline ends. The CDR3 consists of 12 residues.

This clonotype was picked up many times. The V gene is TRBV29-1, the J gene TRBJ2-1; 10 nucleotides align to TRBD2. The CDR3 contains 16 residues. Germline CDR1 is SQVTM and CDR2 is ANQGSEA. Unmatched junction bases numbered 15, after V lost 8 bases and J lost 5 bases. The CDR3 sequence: CSPLPTGLAGDNEQFF. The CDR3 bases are TGCAGCCCCCTCCCCACAGGGCTAGCGGGAGACAATGAGCAGTTCTTC.

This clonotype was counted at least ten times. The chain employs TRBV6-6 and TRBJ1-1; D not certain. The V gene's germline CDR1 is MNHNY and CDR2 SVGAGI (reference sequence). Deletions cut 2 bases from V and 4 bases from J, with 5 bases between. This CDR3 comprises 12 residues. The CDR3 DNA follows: TGTGCCAGCAGTTACCCCAGCACTGAAGCTTTCTTT. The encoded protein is CASSYPSTEAFF.

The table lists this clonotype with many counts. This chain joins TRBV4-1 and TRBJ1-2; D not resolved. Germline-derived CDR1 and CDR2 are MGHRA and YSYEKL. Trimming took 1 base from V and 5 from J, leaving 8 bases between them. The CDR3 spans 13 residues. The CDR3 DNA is TGCGCCAGCAGCCAAGGAACCGTTTATGGCTACACCTTC. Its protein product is CASSQGTVYGYTF.

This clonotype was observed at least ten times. The CDR3 is CASSFRTGGDEQYF. CDR3 sequence (DNA): TGCGCCAGCAGCTTCCGGACAGGGGGCGACGAGCAGTACTTC. J is TRBJ2-7 and V is TRBV5-1, with 11 bases aligning to TRBD1. Germline trimming cut 2 bases from V and 5 bases from J; bases unmatched to any gene: 3. There are 14 residues in the CDR3. Germline lookup yields CDR1 SGHRS and CDR2 YFSETQ.

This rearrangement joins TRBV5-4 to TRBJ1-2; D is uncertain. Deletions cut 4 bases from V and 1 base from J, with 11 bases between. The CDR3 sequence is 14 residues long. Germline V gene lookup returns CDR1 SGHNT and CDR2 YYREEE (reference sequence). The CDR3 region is CASSPGGINYGYTF. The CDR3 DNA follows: TGTGCCAGCAGCCCAGGAGGGATTAACTATGGCTACACCTTC.

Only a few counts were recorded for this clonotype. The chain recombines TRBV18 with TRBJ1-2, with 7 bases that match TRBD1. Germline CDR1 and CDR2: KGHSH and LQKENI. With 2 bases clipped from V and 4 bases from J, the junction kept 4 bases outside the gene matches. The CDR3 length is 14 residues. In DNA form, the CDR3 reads TGTGCCAGCTCACCATCGGGACAGCCCTATGGCTACACCTTC. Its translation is CASSPSGQPYGYTF. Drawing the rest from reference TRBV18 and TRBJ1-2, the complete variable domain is NAGVMQNPRHLVRRRGQEARLRCSPMKGHSHVYWYRQLPEEGLKFMVYLQKENIIDESGMPKERFSAEFPKEGPSILRIQQVVRGDSAAYFCASSPSGQPYGYTFGSGTRLTVV.

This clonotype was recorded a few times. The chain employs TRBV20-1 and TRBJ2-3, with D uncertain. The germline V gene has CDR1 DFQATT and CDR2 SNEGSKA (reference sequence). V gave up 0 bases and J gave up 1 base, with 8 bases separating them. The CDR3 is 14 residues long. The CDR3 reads CSARDRRGTDTQYF. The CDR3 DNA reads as TGCAGTGCTAGAGATCGACGGGGCACAGATACGCAGTATTTT.

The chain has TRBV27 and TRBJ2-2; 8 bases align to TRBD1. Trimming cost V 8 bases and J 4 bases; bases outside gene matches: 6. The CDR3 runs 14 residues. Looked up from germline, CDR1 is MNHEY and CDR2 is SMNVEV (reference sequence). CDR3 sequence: CASGRGQATGELFF. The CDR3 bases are TGTGCCAGCGGCCGGGGACAGGCCACCGGGGAGCTGTTTTTT.

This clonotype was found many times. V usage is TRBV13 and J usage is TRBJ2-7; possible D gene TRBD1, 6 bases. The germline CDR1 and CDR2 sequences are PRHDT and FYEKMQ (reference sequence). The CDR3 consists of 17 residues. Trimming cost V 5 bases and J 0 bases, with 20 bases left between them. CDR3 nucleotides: TGTGCCAGCAGCCCTGACCCTTCCGGACAGTACTCCTACGAGCAGTACTTC. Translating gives CASSPDPSGQYSYEQYF.

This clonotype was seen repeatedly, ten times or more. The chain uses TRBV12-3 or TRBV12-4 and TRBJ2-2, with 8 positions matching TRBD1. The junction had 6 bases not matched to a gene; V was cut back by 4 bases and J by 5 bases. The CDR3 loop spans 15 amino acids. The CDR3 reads CASSSQGARTGELFF. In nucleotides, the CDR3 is TGTGCCAGCAGTTCGCAGGGGGCAAGAACCGGGGAGCTGTTTTTT.

The CDR3 nucleotides are TGTGCCAGCAGTTCCCTCGGAGGGGGCGGCTACGAGCAGTACTTC. It is translated as CASSSLGGGGYEQYF. The chain carries TRBV12-3 or TRBV12-4 and TRBJ2-7; a weak D match, TRBD1 (7 bases). V dropped 4 bases and J dropped 3 bases, with 16 bases sitting between them. This CDR3 has 15 residues.

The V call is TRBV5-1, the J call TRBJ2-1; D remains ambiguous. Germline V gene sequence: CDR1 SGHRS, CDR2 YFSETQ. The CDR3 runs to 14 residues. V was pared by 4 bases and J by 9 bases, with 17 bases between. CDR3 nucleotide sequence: TGCGCCAGCAGCGCGGACCGAGTAGGCGGTGAGCAGTTCTTC. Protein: CASSADRVGGEQFF.

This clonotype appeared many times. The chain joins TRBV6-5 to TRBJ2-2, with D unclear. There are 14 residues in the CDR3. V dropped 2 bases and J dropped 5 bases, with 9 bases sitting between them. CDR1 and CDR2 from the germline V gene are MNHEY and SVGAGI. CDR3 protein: CASSYPTETGELFF. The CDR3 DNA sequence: TGTGCCAGCAGTTACCCGACTGAAACCGGGGAGCTGTTTTTT.

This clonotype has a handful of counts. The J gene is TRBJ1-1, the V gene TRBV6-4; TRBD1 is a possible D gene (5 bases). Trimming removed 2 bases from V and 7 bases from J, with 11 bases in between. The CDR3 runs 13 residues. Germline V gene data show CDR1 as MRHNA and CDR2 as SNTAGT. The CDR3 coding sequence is TGTGCCAGCAGTGACAGAGGGGAGGGTGAAGCTTTCTTT. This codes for CASSDRGEGEAFF.

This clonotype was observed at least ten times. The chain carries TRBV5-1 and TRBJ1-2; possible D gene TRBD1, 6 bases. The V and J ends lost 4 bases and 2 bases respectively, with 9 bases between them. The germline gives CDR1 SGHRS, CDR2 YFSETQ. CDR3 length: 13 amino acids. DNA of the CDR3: TGCGCCAGCAGCCGAGGACAGAACTATGGCTACACCTTC. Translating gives CASSRGQNYGYTF.

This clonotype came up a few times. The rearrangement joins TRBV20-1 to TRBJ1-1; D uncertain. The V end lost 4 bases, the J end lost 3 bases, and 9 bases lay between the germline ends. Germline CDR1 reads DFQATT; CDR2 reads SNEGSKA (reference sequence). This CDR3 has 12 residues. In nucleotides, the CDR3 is TGCAGTGCTAATGGCAAATACACTGAAGCTTTCTTT. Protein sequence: CSANGKYTEAFF.

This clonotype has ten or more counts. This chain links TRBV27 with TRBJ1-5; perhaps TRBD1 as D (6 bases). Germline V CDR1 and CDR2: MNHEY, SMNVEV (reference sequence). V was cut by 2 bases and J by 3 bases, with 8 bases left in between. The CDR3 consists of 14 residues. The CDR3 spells CASSLGGNNQPQHF. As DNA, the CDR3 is TGTGCCAGCAGTTTAGGGGGCAACAATCAGCCCCAGCATTTT.

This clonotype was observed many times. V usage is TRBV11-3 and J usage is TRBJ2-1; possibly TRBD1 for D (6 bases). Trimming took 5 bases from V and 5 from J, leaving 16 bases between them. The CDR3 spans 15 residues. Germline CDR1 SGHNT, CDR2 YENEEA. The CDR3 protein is CASSPGTLPDNEQFF. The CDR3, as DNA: TGTGCCAGCAGCCCCGGGACACTACCCGACAATGAGCAGTTCTTC.

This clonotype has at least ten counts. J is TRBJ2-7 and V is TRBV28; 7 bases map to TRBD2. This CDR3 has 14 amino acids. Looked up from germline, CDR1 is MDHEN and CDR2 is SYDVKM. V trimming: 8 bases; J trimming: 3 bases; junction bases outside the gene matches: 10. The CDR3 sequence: CASFSPGGSYEQYF. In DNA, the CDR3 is TGTGCCAGCTTCAGCCCCGGCGGGAGCTACGAGCAGTACTTC.

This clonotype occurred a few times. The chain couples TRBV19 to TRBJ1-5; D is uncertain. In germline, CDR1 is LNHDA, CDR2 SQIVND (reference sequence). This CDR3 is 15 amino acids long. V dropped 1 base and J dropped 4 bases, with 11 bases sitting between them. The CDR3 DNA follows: TGTGCCAGTAGTATAGTAAGCCAGTTTAATCAGCCCCAGCATTTT. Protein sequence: CASSIVSQFNQPQHF.

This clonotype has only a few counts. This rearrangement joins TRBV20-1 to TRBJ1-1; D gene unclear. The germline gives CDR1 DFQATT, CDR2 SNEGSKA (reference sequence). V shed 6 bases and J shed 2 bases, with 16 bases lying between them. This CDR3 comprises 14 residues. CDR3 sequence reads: CSAQLGVSNTEAFF. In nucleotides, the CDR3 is TGCAGTGCCCAGCTTGGGGTAAGCAACACTGAAGCTTTCTTT.

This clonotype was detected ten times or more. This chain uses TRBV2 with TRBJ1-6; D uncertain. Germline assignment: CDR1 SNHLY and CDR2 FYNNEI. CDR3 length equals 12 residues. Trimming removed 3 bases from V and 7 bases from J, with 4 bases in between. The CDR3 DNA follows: TGTGCCAGCAGTGAGGGGAATTCACCCCTCCACTTT. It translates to CASSEGNSPLHF.

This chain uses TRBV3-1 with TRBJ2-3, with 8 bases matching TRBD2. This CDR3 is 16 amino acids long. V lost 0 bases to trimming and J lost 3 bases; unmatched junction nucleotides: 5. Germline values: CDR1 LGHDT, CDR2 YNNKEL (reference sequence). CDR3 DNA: TGTGCCAGCAGCCAAGATTATCCGGGGGGGACAGATACGCAGTATTTT. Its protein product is CASSQDYPGGTDTQYF.

The CDR3 DNA sequence: TGTGCCAGCAGTGAAGCTCCGGGCAGCATGTCCAATCAGCCCCAGCATTTT. This sequence encodes CASSEAPGSMSNQPQHF. The genes are TRBV6-1 and TRBJ1-5; D is ambiguous. The CDR3 has 17 amino acids. V was pared by 0 bases and J by 3 bases, with 15 bases between. Germline V CDR1 and CDR2: MNHNS, SASEGT.